These T cell receptor beta chains were read from a single sample in a study of shared clonotypes between healthy human individuals. Generated by immunoSEQ multiplex PCR, the TCRdb table keeps only in-frame clones and is missing some. The sample contains around 2.5 million clones, over 85% of which appear only once. Sequencing was carried out using naive CD4+ T cells from PBMCs. All receptors come from a man younger than 35 in good health. Some clones in this sample may be carry-over from other donors' samples. The CDR3 runs from the conserved cysteine through the conserved F or W. The D gene is left open where the match is weak. Clone size is stated in some rows and not others, as once, few, many or a class when expanded.

NA | TRBJ1-5 | NA | TRBV10-1 | TGCGCCAGCAGTGAGTCCGGGAGACTAGATAGCAATCAGCCCCAGCATTTT | CASSESGRLDSNQPQHF
NA | TRBJ2-1 | once | TRBV11-1 | TGTGCCAGCAGCTCCGTTGGATCAATGAAGCAGTTCTTC | CASSSVGSMKQFF
NA | TRBJ1-1 | NA | TRBV18 | TGTGCCAGCTCACCAGGGGTAGTGGACACTGAAGCTTTCTTT | CASSPGVVDTEAFF
TRBD2 | TRBJ2-1 | NA | TRBV29-1 | TGCAGCGTTAGAAGCGGGACCCTGAATGAGCAGTTCTTC | CSVRSGTLNEQFF
NA | TRBJ1-3 | NA | TRBV5-8 | TGTGCCAGCAGCTTGATGTCGAACTCTGGAAACACCATATATTTT | CASSLMSNSGNTIYF
TRBD2 | TRBJ2-2 | NA | TRBV19 | TGTGCCAGTAGTAGGTGGATGATAGCGGGACTAAACACCGGGGAGCTGTTTTTT | CASSRWMIAGLNTGELFF
NA | TRBJ1-5 | NA | TRBV25-1 | TGTGCCAGCAGTGAATCTGGGCCGAGCAATCAGCCCCAGCATTTT | CASSESGPSNQPQHF
NA | TRBJ2-2 | NA | TRBV27 | TGTGCCAGCAGTTTTAGGGCACAGGGCGGGAACACCGGGGAGCTGTTTTTT | CASSFRAQGGNTGELFF
NA | TRBJ2-2 | NA | TRBV30 | TGTGCCTGGACTAGGACGGGCACCGGGGAGCTGTTTTTT | CAWTRTGTGELFF
NA | TRBJ2-5 | few | TRBV7-8 | TGTGCCAGCAGCATCCAACTTCTGACGGGAGTTGGGAAAGAGACCCAGTACTTC | CASSIQLLTGVGKETQYF
TRBD1 | TRBJ1-5 | NA | TRBV23-1 | TGCGCCAGCAGTCTACGGCCGGGGACAGGGAAAAATCAGCCCCAGCATTTT | CASSLRPGTGKNQPQHF
NA | TRBJ1-4 | NA | TRBV27 | TGTGCCAGCAGTCCGCCGGGGGGGCGCGCTGAAAAACTGTTTTTT | CASSPPGGRAEKLFF
NA | TRBJ2-3 | NA | TRBV2 | TGTGCCAGCAGAGCTGAGGGCCTTCTCACAGATACGCAGTATTTT | CASRAEGLLTDTQYF
NA | TRBJ1-1 | NA | TRBV18 | TGTGCCAGCTCACCCACGGGAGGTCCGGCTGAAGCTTTCTTT | CASSPTGGPAEAFF
TRBD2 | TRBJ2-7 | NA | TRBV6-5 | TGTGCCAGCAGTGCGGGACTAGCGGGAGACTACGAGCAGTACTTC | CASSAGLAGDYEQYF
NA | TRBJ2-1 | NA | TRBV30 | TGTGCCTGGAGCCTAAGTGGGTACAATGAGCAGTTCTTC | CAWSLSGYNEQFF